This record looks at one TCR beta chain sequence and its context. The antigen is not known. This entry comes from a study of cytotoxic CD8 clonotypes in ibrutinib-treated CLL. About the research overall: Some 24 partial and 2 complete responses; at median around 71 months, approximately 14 remitted, roughly 12 progressed. Average yields of 255,043 productive templates and 94,082 productive rearrangements characterized the samples. Points from the study as a whole: Rising at ibrutinib response, clonality subsequently fell back toward baseline at progression.

The CDR3 covers 15 residues. Trimming took off 0 bases at V and 4 bases at J, with 9 bases between the two ends. The V gene's germline CDR1 is SGHVS and CDR2 FQNEAQ. The planned depth of sequencing spanned 1 in 200,000 to 1 in 1 million T cells. TCRdb's table, derived via immunoSEQ multiplex PCR, lists solely in-frame clones and lacks some. This table holds about 40,000 clones, 55% to 75% found once. The TCR originated in a human donor with chronic lymphocytic leukemia. The gene calls are TRBV7-8 and TRBJ1-4; TRBD1 is a possible D gene (5 bases). The material was PBMCs, obtained at disease progression, from a patient treated with ibrutinib. CDR3 coding DNA: TGTGCCAGCAGCTTAGCTCGGGGGAATAATGAAAAACTGTTTTTT. Protein: CASSLARGNNEKLFF. Full variable domain (remainder filled in from reference TRBV7-8 and TRBJ1-4): GAGVSQSPRYKVAKRGQDVALRCDPISGHVSLFWYQQALGQGPEFLTYFQNEAQLDKSGLPSDRFFAERPEGSVSTLKIQRTQQEDSAVYLCASSLARGNNEKLFFGSGTQLSVL.